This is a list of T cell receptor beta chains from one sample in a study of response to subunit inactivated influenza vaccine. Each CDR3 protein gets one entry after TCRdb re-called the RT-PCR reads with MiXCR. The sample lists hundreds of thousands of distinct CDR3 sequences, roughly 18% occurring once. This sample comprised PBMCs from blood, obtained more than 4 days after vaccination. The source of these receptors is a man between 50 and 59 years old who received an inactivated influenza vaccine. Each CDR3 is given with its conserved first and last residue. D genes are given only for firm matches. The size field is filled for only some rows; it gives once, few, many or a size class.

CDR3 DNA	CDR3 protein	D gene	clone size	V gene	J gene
TGTGCCAGCAGTTTAGCAGGGGGCGTTCAGCCCCAGCATTTT	CASSLAGGVQPQHF	TRBD1	few	TRBV12-3/TRBV12-4	TRBJ1-5
TGCAGTGCTAGGCGGGACGAGCAGTACTTC	CSARRDEQYF	.	few	TRBV20-1	TRBJ2-7
TGTGCCAGCAGCTCGAATATTCCCGGGACTAGCGGGGGGGCCGGGGAGCAGTTCTTC	CASSSNIPGTSGGAGEQFF	TRBD2	.	TRBV11-2	TRBJ2-1
TGTGCCAGCAGTTACTCGGACAGGGGGCCCCAGCATTTT	CASSYSDRGPQHF	TRBD1	.	TRBV6-5	TRBJ1-5
TGTGCCAGCTCACAAAGGGGAAGCGGGACAGGGTTTCGGGAGCAGTACTTC	CASSQRGSGTGFREQYF	TRBD1	.	TRBV18	TRBJ2-7
TGTGCCATCAGTGAGAGTCAAGAGACCCAGTACTTC	CAISESQETQYF	.	many	TRBV10-3	TRBJ2-5
TGCGCCAGCAGCTTGGAGGCAGGAGGGGAAGCTTTCTTT	CASSLEAGGEAFF	.	once	TRBV5-1	TRBJ1-1
TGTGCCACCAGCAGAGATCAAACAGGGATAGATACGCAGTATTTT	CATSRDQTGIDTQYF	.	.	TRBV15	TRBJ2-3
TGCAGTGCTATGAGGGGTCCCACCTACGAGCAGTACTTC	CSAMRGPTYEQYF	.	.	TRBV20-1	TRBJ2-7
TGTGCCAGCAGTCCACCACCCGGACAGGGGGTGAGGGAGCAGTACTTC	CASSPPPGQGVREQYF	TRBD1	many	TRBV12-3/TRBV12-4	TRBJ2-7
TGTGCCAGCAGCTCTGGGACAGGGTATGGTCAGCCCCAGCATTTT	CASSSGTGYGQPQHF	TRBD1	few	TRBV6-2/TRBV6-3	TRBJ1-5
TGCGCCAGCAGCCAAGAACGGAGCCGGTCGCCCCAGCATTTT	CASSQERSRSPQHF	.	.	TRBV4-3	TRBJ1-5
TGTGCCAGCAGCTTCGCGGAAAGATTAGCTGGGGCCAACGTCCTGACTTTC	CASSFAERLAGANVLTF	.	few	TRBV7-8	TRBJ2-6
TGTGCCAGCAGTGAAGGACATTTACGAGAGACCCAGTACTTC	CASSEGHLRETQYF	.	few	TRBV6-1	TRBJ2-5
TGTGCCAGCAGTTGCCCCGTGGGGGTAGAGACCCAGTACTTC	CASSCPVGVETQYF	.	.	TRBV6-9	TRBJ2-5
TGCAGTGCCGGAGGGTTCGAGCAGTACTTC	CSAGGFEQYF	.	few	TRBV20-1	TRBJ2-7
TGCAGTGCCCTAGGTTTAGGAGTTGGAAACATTCAGTACTTC	CSALGLGVGNIQYF	.	few	TRBV20-1	TRBJ2-4
TGCGCCAGCAGCCTTTTAGGGGACGGCTATAATTCACCCCTCCACTTT	CASSLLGDGYNSPLHF	.	.	TRBV4-1	TRBJ1-6
TGTGCCAGTAGTATCGCCAGGTGGGGCAGCCACGTCCTGACTTTC	CASSIARWGSHVLTF	.	.	TRBV19	TRBJ2-6
TGCAGTGCTCATACCGAAGGACTAGCGGGGGGACCGTACAATGAGCAGTTCTTC	CSAHTEGLAGGPYNEQFF	TRBD2	.	TRBV20-1	TRBJ2-1